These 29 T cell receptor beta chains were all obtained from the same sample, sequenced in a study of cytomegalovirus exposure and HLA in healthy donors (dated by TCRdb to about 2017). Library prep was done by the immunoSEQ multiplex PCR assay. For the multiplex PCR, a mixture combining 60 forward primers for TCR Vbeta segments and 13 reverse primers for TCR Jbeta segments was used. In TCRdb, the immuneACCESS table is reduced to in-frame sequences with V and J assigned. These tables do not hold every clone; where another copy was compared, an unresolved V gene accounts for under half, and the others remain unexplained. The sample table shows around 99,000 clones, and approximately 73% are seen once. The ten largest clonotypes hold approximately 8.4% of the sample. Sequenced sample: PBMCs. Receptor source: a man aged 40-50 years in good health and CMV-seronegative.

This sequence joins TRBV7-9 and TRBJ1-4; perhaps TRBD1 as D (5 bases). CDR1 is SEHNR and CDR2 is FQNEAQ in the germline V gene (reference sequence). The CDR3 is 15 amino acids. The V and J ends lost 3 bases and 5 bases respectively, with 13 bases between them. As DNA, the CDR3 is TGTGCCAGCAGCTTTCCCGGGGGGGTGAATGAAAAACTGTTTTTT. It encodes CASSFPGGVNEKLFF.

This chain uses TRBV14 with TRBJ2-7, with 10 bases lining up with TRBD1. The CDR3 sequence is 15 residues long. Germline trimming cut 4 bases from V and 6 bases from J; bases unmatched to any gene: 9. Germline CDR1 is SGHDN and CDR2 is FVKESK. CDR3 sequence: CASSRWTGGDSEQYF. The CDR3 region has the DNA TGTGCCAGCAGCCGATGGACAGGGGGGGACAGCGAGCAGTACTTC.

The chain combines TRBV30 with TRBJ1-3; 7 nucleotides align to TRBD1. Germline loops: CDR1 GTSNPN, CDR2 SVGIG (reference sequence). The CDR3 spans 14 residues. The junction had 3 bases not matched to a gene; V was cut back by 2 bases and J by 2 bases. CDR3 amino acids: CAWSWGQPGNTIYF. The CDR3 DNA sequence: TGTGCCTGGAGTTGGGGACAGCCTGGAAACACCATATATTTT.

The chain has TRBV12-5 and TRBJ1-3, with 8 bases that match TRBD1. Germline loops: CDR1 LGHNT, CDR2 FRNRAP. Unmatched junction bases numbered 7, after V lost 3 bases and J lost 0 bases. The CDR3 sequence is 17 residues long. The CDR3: CASGLSTGDRSGNTIYF. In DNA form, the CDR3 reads TGTGCTAGTGGTTTATCGACAGGGGATCGCTCTGGAAACACCATATATTTT.

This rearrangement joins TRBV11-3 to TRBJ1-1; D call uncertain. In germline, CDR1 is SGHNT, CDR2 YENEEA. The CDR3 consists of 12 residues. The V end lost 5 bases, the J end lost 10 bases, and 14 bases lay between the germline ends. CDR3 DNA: TGTGCCAGCAGCGCCGGGGAGAGTGCAGCTTTCTTT. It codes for CASSAGESAAFF.

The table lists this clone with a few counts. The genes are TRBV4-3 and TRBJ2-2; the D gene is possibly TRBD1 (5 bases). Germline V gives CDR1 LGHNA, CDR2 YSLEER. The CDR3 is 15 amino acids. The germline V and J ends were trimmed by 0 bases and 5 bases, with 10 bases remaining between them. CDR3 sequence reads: CASSQDQRGTGELFF. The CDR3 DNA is TGCGCCAGCAGCCAAGATCAAAGGGGAACCGGGGAGCTGTTTTTT.

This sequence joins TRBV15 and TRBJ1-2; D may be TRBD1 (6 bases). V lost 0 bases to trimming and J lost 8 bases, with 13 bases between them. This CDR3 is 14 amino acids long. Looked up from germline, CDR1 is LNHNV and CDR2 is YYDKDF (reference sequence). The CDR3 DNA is TGTGCCACCAGCAGAGACAACACAGGGTACGGCTACACCTTC. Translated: CATSRDNTGYGYTF. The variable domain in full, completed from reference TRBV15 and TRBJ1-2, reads DAMVIQNPRYQVTQFGKPVTLSCSQTLNHNVMYWYQQKSSQAPKLLFHYYDKDFNNEADTPDNFQSRRPNTSFCFLDIRSPGLGDTAMYLCATSRDNTGYGYTFGSGTRLTVV.

The CDR3 region is CASSRPGTGISGELFF. The CDR3 DNA sequence: TGTGCCAGCAGCCGTCCCGGGACAGGAATATCCGGGGAGCTGTTTTTT. This rearrangement joins TRBV13 to TRBJ2-2; TRBD1 matches at 8 bases. The CDR3 has 16 residues. The germline V gene encodes CDR1 PRHDT and CDR2 FYEKMQ (reference sequence). The ends lost 5 bases at V and 6 bases at J; junction bases unmatched: 11.

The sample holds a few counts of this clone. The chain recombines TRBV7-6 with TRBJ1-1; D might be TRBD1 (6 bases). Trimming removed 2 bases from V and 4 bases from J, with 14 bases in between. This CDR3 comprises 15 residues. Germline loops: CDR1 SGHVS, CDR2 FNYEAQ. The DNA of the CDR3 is TGTGCCAGCAGCTTAAAACAGGGAGGGGGCACTGAAGCTTTCTTT. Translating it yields CASSLKQGGGTEAFF.

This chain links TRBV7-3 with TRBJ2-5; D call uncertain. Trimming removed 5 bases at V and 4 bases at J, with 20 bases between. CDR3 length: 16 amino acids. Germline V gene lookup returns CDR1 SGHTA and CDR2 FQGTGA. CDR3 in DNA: TGTGCCAGCAGCCCCAACAAGGCCCAGGCCGGAGAGACCCAGTACTTC. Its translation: CASSPNKAQAGETQYF.

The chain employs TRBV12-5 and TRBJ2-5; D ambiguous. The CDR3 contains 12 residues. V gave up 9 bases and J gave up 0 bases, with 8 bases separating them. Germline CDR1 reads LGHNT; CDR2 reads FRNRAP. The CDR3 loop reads CASVGNQETQYF. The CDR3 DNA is TGTGCTAGCGTGGGCAACCAAGAGACCCAGTACTTC. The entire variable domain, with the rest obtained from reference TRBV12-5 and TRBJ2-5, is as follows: DARVTQTPRHKVTEMGQEVTMRCQPILGHNTVFWYRQTMMQGLELLAYFRNRAPLDDSGMPKDRFSAEMPDATLATLKIQPSEPRDSAVYFCASVGNQETQYFGPGTRLLVL.

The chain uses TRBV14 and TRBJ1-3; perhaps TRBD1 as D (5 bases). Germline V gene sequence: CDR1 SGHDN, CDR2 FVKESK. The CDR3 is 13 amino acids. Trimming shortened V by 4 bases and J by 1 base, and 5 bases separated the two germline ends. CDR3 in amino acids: CASSRQSGNTIYF. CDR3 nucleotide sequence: TGTGCCAGCAGCCGACAGTCTGGAAACACCATATATTTT.

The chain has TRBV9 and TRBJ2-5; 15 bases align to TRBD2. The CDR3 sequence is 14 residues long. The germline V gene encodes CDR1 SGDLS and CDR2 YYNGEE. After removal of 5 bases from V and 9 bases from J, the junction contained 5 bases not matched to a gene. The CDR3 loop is CASSARTSGGAQYF. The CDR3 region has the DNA TGTGCCAGCAGTGCCAGGACTAGCGGGGGGGCCCAGTACTTC.

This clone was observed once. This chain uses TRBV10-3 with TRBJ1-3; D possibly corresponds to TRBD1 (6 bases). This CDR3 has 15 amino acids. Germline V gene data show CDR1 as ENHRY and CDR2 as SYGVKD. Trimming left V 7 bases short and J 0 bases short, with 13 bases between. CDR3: CAITQTGGSGNTIYF. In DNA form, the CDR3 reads TGTGCCATCACCCAGACAGGCGGCTCTGGAAACACCATATATTTT.

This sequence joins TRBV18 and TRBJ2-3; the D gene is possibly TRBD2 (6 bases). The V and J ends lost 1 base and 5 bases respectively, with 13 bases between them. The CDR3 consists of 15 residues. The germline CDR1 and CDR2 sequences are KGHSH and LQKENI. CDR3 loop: CASSPRAGLRDTQYF. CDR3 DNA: TGTGCCAGCTCACCACGGGCGGGGCTAAGAGATACGCAGTATTTT.

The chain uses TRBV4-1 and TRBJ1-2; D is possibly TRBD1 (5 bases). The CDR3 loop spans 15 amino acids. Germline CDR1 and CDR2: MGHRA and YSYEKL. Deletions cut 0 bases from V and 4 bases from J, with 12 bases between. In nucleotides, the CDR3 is TGCGCCAGCAGCCAAGACACAGGTCTTTCCTATGGCTACACCTTC. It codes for CASSQDTGLSYGYTF.

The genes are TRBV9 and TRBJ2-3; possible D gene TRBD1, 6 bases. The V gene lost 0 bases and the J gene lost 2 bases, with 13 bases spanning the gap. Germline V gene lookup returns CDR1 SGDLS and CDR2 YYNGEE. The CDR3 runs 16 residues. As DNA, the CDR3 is TGTGCCAGCAGCGTAGGTGGCACAGGGTACACAGATACGCAGTATTTT. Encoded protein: CASSVGGTGYTDTQYF. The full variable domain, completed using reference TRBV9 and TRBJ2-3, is DSGVTQTPKHLITATGQRVTLRCSPRSGDLSVYWYQQSLDQGLQFLIQYYNGEERAKGNILERFSAQQFPDLHSELNLSSLELGDSALYFCASSVGGTGYTDTQYFGPGTRLTVL.

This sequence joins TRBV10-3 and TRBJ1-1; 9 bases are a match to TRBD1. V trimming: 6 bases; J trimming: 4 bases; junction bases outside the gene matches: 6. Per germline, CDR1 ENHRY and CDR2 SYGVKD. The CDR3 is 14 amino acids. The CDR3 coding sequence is TGTGCCATCAGGATACAGGGGGCTCCCACTGAAGCTTTCTTT. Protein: CAIRIQGAPTEAFF.

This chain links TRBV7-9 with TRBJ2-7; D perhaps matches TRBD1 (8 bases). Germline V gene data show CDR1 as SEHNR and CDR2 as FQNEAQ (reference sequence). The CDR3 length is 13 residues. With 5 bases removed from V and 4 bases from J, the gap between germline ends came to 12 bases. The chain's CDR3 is CASSPQGGYEQYF. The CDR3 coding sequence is TGTGCCAGCAGCCCACAGGGGGGGTACGAGCAGTACTTC.

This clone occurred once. The CDR3, as DNA: TGTGCCAGCAGCGCCCCCGGGGAGGGCATCACTGAAGCTTTCTTT. Protein: CASSAPGEGITEAFF. V usage is TRBV11-2 and J usage is TRBJ1-1; no definite D call. Trimming pared 5 bases from V and 4 bases from J, leaving 17 bases between. The germline V gene has CDR1 SGHAT and CDR2 FQNNGV. This CDR3 is built from 15 residues.

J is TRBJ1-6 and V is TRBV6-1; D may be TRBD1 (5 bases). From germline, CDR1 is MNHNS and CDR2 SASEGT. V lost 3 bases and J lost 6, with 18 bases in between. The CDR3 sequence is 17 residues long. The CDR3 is CASSEQGPPRPNSPLHF. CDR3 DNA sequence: TGTGCCAGCAGTGAGCAGGGCCCCCCGCGGCCTAATTCACCCCTCCACTTT.

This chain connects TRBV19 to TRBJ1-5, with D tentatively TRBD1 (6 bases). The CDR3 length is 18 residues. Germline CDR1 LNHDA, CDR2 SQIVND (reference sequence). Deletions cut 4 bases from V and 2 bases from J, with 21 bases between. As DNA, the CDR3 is TGTGCCAGTAGTAGGAGGCCAGGGGCGCTCAGGGGCAATCAGCCCCAGCATTTT. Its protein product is CASSRRPGALRGNQPQHF. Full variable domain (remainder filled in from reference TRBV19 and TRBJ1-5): DGGITQSPKYLFRKEGQNVTLSCEQNLNHDAMYWYRQDPGQGLRLIYYSQIVNDFQKGDIAEGYSVSREKKESFPLTVTSAQKNPTAFYLCASSRRPGALRGNQPQHFGDGTRLSIL.

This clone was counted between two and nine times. The CDR3: CASSVDLAGANVLTF. CDR3 bases: TGTGCCAGCAGCGTCGATCTAGCTGGGGCCAACGTCCTGACTTTC. The V call is TRBV7-3, the J call TRBJ2-6; D is unclear. V was pared by 5 bases and J by 2 bases, with 10 bases between. Per germline, CDR1 SGHTA and CDR2 FQGTGA. The CDR3 loop spans 15 amino acids. Full variable domain (outside the CDR3, taken from reference TRBV7-3 and TRBJ2-6): GAGVSQTPSNKVTEKGKYVELRCDPISGHTALYWYRQSLGQGPEFLIYFQGTGAADDSGLPNDRFFAVRPEGSVSTLKIQRTERGDSAVYLCASSVDLAGANVLTFGAGSRLTVL.

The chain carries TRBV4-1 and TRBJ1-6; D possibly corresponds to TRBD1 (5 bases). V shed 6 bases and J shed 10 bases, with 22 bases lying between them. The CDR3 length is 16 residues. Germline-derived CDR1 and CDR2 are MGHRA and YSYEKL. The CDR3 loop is CASRPETGGLYSPLHF. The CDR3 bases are TGCGCCAGCAGACCCGAGACGGGGGGACTATACTCACCCCTCCACTTT.

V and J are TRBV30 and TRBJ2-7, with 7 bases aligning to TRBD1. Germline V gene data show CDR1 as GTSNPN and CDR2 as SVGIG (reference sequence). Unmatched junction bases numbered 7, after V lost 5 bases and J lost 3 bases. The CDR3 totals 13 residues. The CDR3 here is CAWSGTEGYEQYF. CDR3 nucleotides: TGTGCCTGGTCCGGGACAGAAGGCTACGAGCAGTACTTC.

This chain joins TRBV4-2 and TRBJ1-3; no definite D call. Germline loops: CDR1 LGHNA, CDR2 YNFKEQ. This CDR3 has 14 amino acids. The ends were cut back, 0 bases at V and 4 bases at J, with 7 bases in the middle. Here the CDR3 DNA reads TGTGCCAGCAGCCAAGATCAATCCGGAAACACCATATATTTT. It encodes CASSQDQSGNTIYF.

The CDR3 loop is CASSMDRDSPLGAFF. The CDR3 bases are TGTGCCAGTAGTATGGACAGGGACTCACCCCTCGGAGCTTTCTTT. This chain uses TRBV19 with TRBJ1-1, with 8 bases matching TRBD1. V shed 3 bases, J shed 10 bases, and the junction held 13 bases outside the gene matches. CDR1 and CDR2 (germline): LNHDA, SQIVND (reference sequence). The CDR3 is 15 residues long. The full variable domain, its missing parts supplied by reference TRBV19 and TRBJ1-1, is DGGITQSPKYLFRKEGQNVTLSCEQNLNHDAMYWYRQDPGQGLRLIYYSQIVNDFQKGDIAEGYSVSREKKESFPLTVTSAQKNPTAFYLCASSMDRDSPLGAFFGQGTRLTVV.

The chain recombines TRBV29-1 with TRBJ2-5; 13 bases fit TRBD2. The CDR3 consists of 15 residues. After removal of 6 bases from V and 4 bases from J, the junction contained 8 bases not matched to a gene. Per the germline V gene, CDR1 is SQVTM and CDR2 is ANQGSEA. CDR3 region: CSVGTSGVPVETQYF. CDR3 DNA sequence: TGCAGCGTGGGGACTAGCGGGGTGCCCGTAGAGACCCAGTACTTC.

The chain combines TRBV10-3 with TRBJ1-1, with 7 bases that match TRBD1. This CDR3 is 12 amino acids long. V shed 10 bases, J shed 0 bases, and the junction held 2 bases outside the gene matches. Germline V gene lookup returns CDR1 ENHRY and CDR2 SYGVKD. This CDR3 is CATGQVNTEAFF. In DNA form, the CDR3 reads TGTGCCACCGGACAGGTGAACACTGAAGCTTTCTTT.